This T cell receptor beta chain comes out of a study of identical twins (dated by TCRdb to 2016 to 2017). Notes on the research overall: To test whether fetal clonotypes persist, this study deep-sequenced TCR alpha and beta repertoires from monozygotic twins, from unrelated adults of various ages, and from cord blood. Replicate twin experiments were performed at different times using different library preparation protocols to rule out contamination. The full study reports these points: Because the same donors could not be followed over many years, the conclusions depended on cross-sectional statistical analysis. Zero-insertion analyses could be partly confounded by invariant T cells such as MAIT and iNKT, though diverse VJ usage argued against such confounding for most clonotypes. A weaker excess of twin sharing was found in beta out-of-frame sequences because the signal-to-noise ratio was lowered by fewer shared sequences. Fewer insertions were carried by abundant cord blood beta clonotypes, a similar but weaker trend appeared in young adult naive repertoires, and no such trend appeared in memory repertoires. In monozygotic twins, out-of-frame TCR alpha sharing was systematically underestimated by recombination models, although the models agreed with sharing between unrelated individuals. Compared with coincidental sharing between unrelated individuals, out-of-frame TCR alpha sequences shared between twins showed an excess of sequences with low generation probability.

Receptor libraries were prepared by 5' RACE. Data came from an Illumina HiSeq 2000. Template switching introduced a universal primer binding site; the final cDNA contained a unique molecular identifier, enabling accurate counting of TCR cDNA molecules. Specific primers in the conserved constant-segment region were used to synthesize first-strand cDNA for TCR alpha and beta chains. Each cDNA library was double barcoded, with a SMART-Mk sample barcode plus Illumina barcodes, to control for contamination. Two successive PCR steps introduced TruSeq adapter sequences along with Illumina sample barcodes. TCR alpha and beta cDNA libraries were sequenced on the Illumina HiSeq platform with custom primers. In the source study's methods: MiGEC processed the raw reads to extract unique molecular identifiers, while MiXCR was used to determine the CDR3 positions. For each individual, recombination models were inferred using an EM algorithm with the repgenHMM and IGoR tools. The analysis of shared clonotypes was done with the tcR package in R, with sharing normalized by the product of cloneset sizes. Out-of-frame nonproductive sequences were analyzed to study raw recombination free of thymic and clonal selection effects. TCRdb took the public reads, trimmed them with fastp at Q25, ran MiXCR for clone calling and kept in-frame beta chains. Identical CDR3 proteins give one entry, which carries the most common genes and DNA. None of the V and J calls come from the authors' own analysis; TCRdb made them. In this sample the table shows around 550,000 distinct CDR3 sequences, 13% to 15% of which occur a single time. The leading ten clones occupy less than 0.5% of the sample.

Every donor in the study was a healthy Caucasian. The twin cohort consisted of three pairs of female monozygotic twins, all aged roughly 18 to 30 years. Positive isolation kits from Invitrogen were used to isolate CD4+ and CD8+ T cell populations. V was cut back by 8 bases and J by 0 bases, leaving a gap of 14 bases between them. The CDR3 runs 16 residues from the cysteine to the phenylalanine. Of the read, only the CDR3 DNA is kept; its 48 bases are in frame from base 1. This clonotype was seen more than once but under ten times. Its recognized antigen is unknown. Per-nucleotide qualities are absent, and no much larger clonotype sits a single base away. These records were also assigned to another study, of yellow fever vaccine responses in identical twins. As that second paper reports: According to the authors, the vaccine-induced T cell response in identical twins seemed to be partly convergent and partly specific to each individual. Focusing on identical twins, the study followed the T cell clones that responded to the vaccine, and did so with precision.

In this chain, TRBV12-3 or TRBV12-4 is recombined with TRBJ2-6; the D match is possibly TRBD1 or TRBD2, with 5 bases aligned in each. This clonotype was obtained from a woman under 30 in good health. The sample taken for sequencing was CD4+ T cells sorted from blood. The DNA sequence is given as TGTGCCAGCTCCCGGGACGGCAGCTCTGGGGCCAACGTCCTGACTTTC. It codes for CASSRDGSSGANVLTF.